What follows describes a single T cell receptor (beta chain). The antigen it recognizes is unknown. Per-nucleotide qualities are absent, and no much larger clonotype sits a single base away. TCRbeta CDR3 regions were amplified from genomic DNA using the immunoSEQ Assay, a bias-controlled multiplex PCR. Per the authors' processing: The number of nucleated cells in each sample was estimated from the amplification of reference gene primers within the assay. Sequence reads were collapsed and filtered to measure the absolute abundance of every unique TCRbeta CDR3 rearrangement. For each sample, productive Simpson clonality was calculated by taking the square root of Simpson's diversity index across productive rearrangements. TCRdb retrieved this table from immuneACCESS and kept in-frame rearrangements only. Not all clones are present; in checked studies, unresolved V genes account for under half, and no reason is known for the remainder. V and J calls and clone size are given by that table; D and trimming were obtained from the DNA. Counted in this sample were 200,000 to 300,000 clones; 88% of them appeared once. The top ten clonotypes cover 0.9% to 1% of the sample.

This specimen comes from a study of blood T cell repertoires in COVID-19 (dated by TCRdb to 2018 to 2020). Study-wide context: The collaborator samples originated in the United States, Italy and Spain and spanned the acute and convalescent phases of COVID-19. Where available, HLA class I and class II types were obtained from metadata supplied by the sample provider rather than from assay-based typing. Samples were obtained from the ongoing ImmuneRACE study (first 160 participants) and from 1,000 to 1,500 subjects provided by 6 global collaborators. A freely available public database, intended as a resource for researchers studying the immune response to SARS-CoV-2, is where the repertoires were released. The dataset comprised deeply sampled blood TCRbeta repertoires from subjects exposed to, actively infected with, or recovered from COVID-19. The material from the prospective study consisted of cDNA or gDNA derived from T cells, B-cell-depleted T cells, or PBMCs. The sample metadata nearly always contained a de-identified subject ID, COVID-19 status, age in years and sex. Study-wide findings and limitations: The quantity of clinical and demographic metadata differed by source and by participant and was supplied without curation.

Another Seattle source contributed samples from volunteer blood donors who had recovered from COVID-19. Collaborating institutions collected whole blood in K2EDTA tubes following their own protocols. For TCRbeta analysis, collaborators shipped samples in one of three forms: frozen whole blood, isolated PBMCs, or DNA extracted from either of those sample types. Inclusive of the bounding cysteine and phenylalanine, the CDR3 is 15 residues long. Only CDR3 DNA remains: 45 bases, in frame from the first base. CDR1 and CDR2 (SGHRS, YFSETQ) derive from the germline V gene. Clipping removes 1 base from V and 4 bases from J, with 5 as the unmatched junction base count.

Source material: peripheral blood. This sequence was found in a woman between 35 and 50 years old who had recovered from COVID-19. The sequence links TRBV5-1 to TRBJ2-1, and TRBD2 matches 7 of the central bases. The nucleotide sequence is TGCGCCAGCAGCTTGATGGCTAGCGGATACAATGAGCAGTTCTTC. Translated, it reads CASSLMASGYNEQFF.